The clone carrying this T cell receptor beta chain was found once. Its antigen is not identified. Data came from immunoSEQ multiplex PCR; TCRdb stores just in-frame clones and leaves some out. The table lists about 7,400 clones, roughly 87% of them singletons. V shed 5 bases and J 2 bases; nucleotides not matched to a gene: 13. The CDR3 consists of 18 residues. Germline values: CDR1 MGHRA, CDR2 YSYEKL. These data originate in a study of somatic mutations in cytotoxic T cells in rheumatoid arthritis. In the study overall: Patients had over 25 ml EDTA blood drawn right after diagnosis, before any treatment.

Notes on the study in general: A rise in CD8+ clonality with age was seen in rheumatoid arthritis patients but not in healthy controls. Just what the expanded CD8+ clones targeted, in terms of antigens, remained unknown.

Positive magnetic bead selection separated CD4+ and CD8+ cells, and flow cytometry confirmed purity. This TCR was sampled from a man aged 35-49 years with rheumatoid arthritis. The material sequenced was CD8+ T cells sorted from blood. This chain joins TRBV4-1 and TRBJ2-1, with TRBD1 matching 9 bases. CDR3 DNA sequence: TGCGCCAGCAGCGTTCGCCCGCCCGGGACAGGGACCTACAATGAGCAGTTCTTC. It yields the protein CASSVRPPGTGTYNEQFF.